A single sample gave rise to the 26 T cell receptor beta chains below, sequenced in a study of cytomegalovirus exposure and HLA in healthy donors. The primer mix had 60 Vbeta and 13 Jbeta primers. Produced via immunoSEQ multiplex PCR; TCRdb's table is partial and in-frame only. This table holds roughly 150,000 clones, approximately 80% found once. Sequenced material: PBMCs. These receptors all stem from a woman aged 40 to 55 in good health and CMV-seropositive.

CDR3 nucleotides: TGTGCCAGCAGCTTGGCCAGGCAAGGAACCGGCTACACCTTC. It yields the protein CASSLARQGTGYTF. This rearrangement joins TRBV5-5 to TRBJ1-2; D is ambiguous. The CDR3 totals 14 residues. Germline CDR1 and CDR2: SGHKS and YYEKEE (reference sequence). Trimming took 0 bases from V and 8 from J, leaving 14 bases between them.

The CDR3 sequence: CAWRRTADYGYTF. The CDR3, as DNA: TGTGCCTGGAGGAGGACAGCCGACTATGGCTACACCTTC. V is TRBV30 and J is TRBJ1-2; possibly TRBD1 for D (6 bases). Trimming removed 3 bases at V and 3 bases at J, with 11 bases between. The CDR3 spans 13 residues. Germline V CDR1 and CDR2: GTSNPN, SVGIG (reference sequence).

In regard to this clone: The sample contains more than one DNA sequence encoding this CDR3. The genes are TRBV29-1 and TRBJ1-1; D might be TRBD1 (6 bases). V was shortened by 6 bases and J by 3 bases, with 11 bases between the two germline ends. The CDR3 sequence is 12 residues long. CDR1 is SQVTM, CDR2 ANQGSEA, per germline. CDR3 DNA sequence: TGCAGCGTGGACTCAGGGGACACTGAAGCTTTCTTT. It is translated as CSVDSGDTEAFF.

The chain has TRBV11-2 and TRBJ2-7, with 12 bases matching TRBD2. The CDR3 loop spans 16 amino acids. V trimming: 2 bases; J trimming: 7 bases; junction bases outside the gene matches: 9. CDR1 is SGHAT and CDR2 is FQNNGV in the germline V gene. The CDR3 DNA is TGTGCCAGCAGCTTACCGCGACTAGCGGGAGTCGGGGAGCAGTACTTC. The encoded protein is CASSLPRLAGVGEQYF.

The chain has TRBV2 and TRBJ2-7, with D tentatively TRBD2 (6 bases). CDR1 is SNHLY, CDR2 FYNNEI, per germline. The CDR3 loop spans 15 amino acids. With 6 bases removed from V and 0 bases from J, the gap between germline ends came to 15 bases. The CDR3: CASSPKGRDSYEQYF. In DNA form, the CDR3 reads TGTGCCAGCAGCCCCAAAGGGCGGGACTCCTACGAGCAGTACTTC.

The V gene is TRBV6-1, the J gene TRBJ2-7, with 11 bases matching TRBD2. The CDR3 totals 15 residues. Germline V gives CDR1 MNHNS, CDR2 SASEGT. V was pared by 7 bases and J by 4 bases, with 9 bases of the junction left unmatched. This chain's CDR3 is CASTPGTSGKYEQYF. The DNA for the CDR3 is TGTGCCAGCACCCCCGGGACTAGCGGTAAATACGAGCAGTACTTC.

The V gene is TRBV1, the J gene TRBJ2-7; the D call TRBD2 from the table was never checked on the DNA. TRBV1 is noted as a pseudogene. CDR3 length: 15 residues. The CDR3 bases are TGCACCAGCAGCCAAGATACGCGGGGTCCCTACGAGCAGTACTTC. Translating it yields CTSSQDTRGPYEQYF.

This clone has just a few counts. The same CDR3 also results from other DNA sequences found in this sample. The chain couples TRBV29-1 to TRBJ1-1, with no clear D. The CDR3 loop spans 13 amino acids. V was trimmed by 5 bases and J by 0 bases, leaving 10 bases between them. Germline V CDR1 and CDR2: SQVTM, ANQGSEA. The CDR3 nucleotides read TGCAGCGTTCTGCGAGGCATGAACACTGAAGCTTTCTTT. Translating it yields CSVLRGMNTEAFF.

The V gene is TRBV5-1, the J gene TRBJ2-1; 9 positions match TRBD2. This CDR3 is built from 15 residues. The germline gives CDR1 SGHRS, CDR2 YFSETQ. With 2 bases clipped from V and 7 bases from J, the junction kept 7 bases outside the gene matches. Here the CDR3 reads CASSLVAGVWNEQFF. CDR3 sequence (DNA): TGCGCCAGCAGCTTAGTAGCGGGAGTCTGGAATGAGCAGTTCTTC.

Comment on this clone: This specimen includes other DNA sequences encoding the same CDR3. V and J are TRBV11-2 and TRBJ2-7; D perhaps matches TRBD2 (5 bases). Per germline, CDR1 SGHAT and CDR2 FQNNGV. This CDR3 is built from 13 residues. Deletions cut 4 bases from V and 3 bases from J, with 10 bases between. The CDR3 bases are TGTGCCAGCAGCTACCGGACTGACTACGAGCAGTACTTC. It is translated as CASSYRTDYEQYF.

This chain links TRBV7-9 with TRBJ1-2, with D maybe TRBD1 (6 bases). Germline V gives CDR1 SEHNR, CDR2 FQNEAQ (reference sequence). The CDR3 extends over 15 amino acids. Trimming shortened V by 5 bases and J by 7 bases, and 20 bases separated the two germline ends. This chain's CDR3 is CASSAVLTGGGGYTF. The CDR3 region has the DNA TGTGCCAGCAGCGCCGTTTTAACGGGGGGCGGTGGCTACACCTTC. The full variable domain, rest sourced from reference TRBV7-9 and TRBJ1-2, is DTGVSQNPRHKITKRGQNVTFRCDPISEHNRLYWYRQTLGQGPEFLTYFQNEAQLEKSRLLSDRFSAERPKGSFSTLEIQRTEQGDSAMYLCASSAVLTGGGGYTFGSGTRLTVV.

This sequence joins TRBV15 and TRBJ2-5; D might be TRBD2 (5 bases). The CDR3 sequence is 17 residues long. Trimming cost V 3 bases and J 5 bases, with 22 bases left between them. From germline, CDR1 is LNHNV and CDR2 YYDKDF (reference sequence). The CDR3 loop reads CATSRAITGRRRETQYF. The CDR3 region has the DNA TGTGCCACCAGCAGGGCAATAACGGGCCGAAGGAGGGAGACCCAGTACTTC.

The chain has TRBV5-1 and TRBJ1-1, with 8 bases fitting TRBD1. The V gene's germline CDR1 is SGHRS and CDR2 YFSETQ. The CDR3 is 15 amino acids. The V segment lost 4 bases and the J segment 4 bases; nucleotides outside the gene matches: 9. This CDR3 reads CASSAQGAQGTEAFF. CDR3 DNA sequence: TGCGCCAGCAGCGCTCAGGGGGCGCAGGGCACTGAAGCTTTCTTT.

This chain links TRBV6-1 with TRBJ1-5; TRBD1 might be the D (6 bases). CDR3 length: 15 residues. V lost 4 bases to trimming and J lost 0 bases, with 10 bases between them. The germline CDR1 and CDR2 sequences are MNHNS and SASEGT. For the CDR3, the DNA is TGTGCCAGCAGTGCAACAGGGAATAGCAATCAGCCCCAGCATTTT. Protein product: CASSATGNSNQPQHF.

This clone has only a few counts. For the CDR3, the DNA is TGTGCCAGCAGGAGCGGGAGGGAAACCGGGGAGCTGTTTTTT. This codes for CASRSGRETGELFF. The chain is built from TRBV25-1 and TRBJ2-2, with TRBD2 identical over 10 bases. Germline lookup yields CDR1 MGHDK and CDR2 SYGVNS. Germline trimming cut 6 bases from V and 5 bases from J; bases unmatched to any gene: 3. The CDR3 covers 14 residues.

The chain is built from TRBV11-2 and TRBJ2-3; 7 bases match TRBD2. This CDR3 is built from 17 residues. Trimming removed 1 base from V and 2 bases from J; junction bases left unmatched: 9. Germline-derived CDR1 and CDR2 are SGHAT and FQNNGV. The CDR3 DNA reads TGTGCCAGCAGCTTAGTGCGGGAGCGCCCATTCACAGATACGCAGTATTTT. This encodes CASSLVRERPFTDTQYF.

The chain employs TRBV30 and TRBJ2-7; 8 nucleotides agree with TRBD2. V was clipped by 5 bases and J by 9 bases; unmatched bases: 15. The CDR3 consists of 14 residues. The germline V gene encodes CDR1 GTSNPN and CDR2 SVGIG (reference sequence). As DNA, the CDR3 is TGTGCCTGGGCCATGAGGGCTAGCGGGCTGGCGCAGTACTTC. Its protein product is CAWAMRASGLAQYF.

The V and J genes are TRBV28 and TRBJ2-1; D is undetermined. This CDR3 is built from 13 residues. V lost 3 bases and J lost 7, with 10 bases in between. Germline V gives CDR1 MDHEN, CDR2 SYDVKM. In DNA form, the CDR3 reads TGTGCCAGCAGTTTTGGCTTACAGAATGAGCAGTTCTTC. It codes for CASSFGLQNEQFF.

The chain couples TRBV29-1 to TRBJ1-2; D not certain. The CDR3 length is 13 residues. V was trimmed by 5 bases and J by 8 bases, leaving 18 bases between them. In germline, CDR1 is SQVTM, CDR2 ANQGSEA. CDR3 sequence: CSVKETVHGGYTF. The CDR3 region has the DNA TGCAGCGTTAAGGAGACGGTCCATGGGGGCTACACCTTC.

The chain employs TRBV15 and TRBJ2-1; TRBD2 matches 9 bases. J lost 4 bases, V lost 2 bases, and 9 bases had no gene match. CDR3 length: 17 amino acids. CDR1 is LNHNV and CDR2 is YYDKDF in the germline V gene (reference sequence). CDR3 nucleotides: TGTGCCACCAGCAGAAATCCCGTTAGCGGGAGTTACAATGAGCAGTTCTTC. Protein product: CATSRNPVSGSYNEQFF. The variable domain in full, completed from reference TRBV15 and TRBJ2-1, reads DAMVIQNPRYQVTQFGKPVTLSCSQTLNHNVMYWYQQKSSQAPKLLFHYYDKDFNNEADTPDNFQSRRPNTSFCFLDIRSPGLGDTAMYLCATSRNPVSGSYNEQFFGPGTRLTVL.

The V gene is TRBV7-9, the J gene TRBJ2-5; 7 bases agree with TRBD1. Trimming cost V 4 bases and J 0 bases; bases outside gene matches: 5. This CDR3 contains 15 residues. The germline V gene has CDR1 SEHNR and CDR2 FQNEAQ (reference sequence). CDR3 nucleotide sequence: TGTGCCAGCAGCTCTAGAGGACAGGACCAAGAGACCCAGTACTTC. As protein: CASSSRGQDQETQYF. The variable domain in full, with the rest retrieved from reference TRBV7-9 and TRBJ2-5, is DTGVSQNPRHKITKRGQNVTFRCDPISEHNRLYWYRQTLGQGPEFLTYFQNEAQLEKSRLLSDRFSAERPKGSFSTLEIQRTEQGDSAMYLCASSSRGQDQETQYFGPGTRLLVL.

To note about this clone: The sample contains more than one DNA sequence encoding this CDR3. The chain couples TRBV10-2 to TRBJ2-1; the match to TRBD2 covers 14 bases. The CDR3 extends over 17 amino acids. Germline CDR1 is WSHSY and CDR2 is SAAADI. V was clipped by 0 bases and J by 4 bases; unmatched bases: 2. DNA of the CDR3: TGCGCCAGCAGTGAGTCCGGGACTAGCGGGAGTTACAATGAGCAGTTCTTC. Translated: CASSESGTSGSYNEQFF.

The chain recombines TRBV7-8 with TRBJ2-5; D is uncertain. This CDR3 region has 13 residues. CDR1 and CDR2 from the germline V gene are SGHVS and FQNEAQ. The V gene lost 5 bases and the J gene lost 5 bases, with 12 bases spanning the gap. The CDR3 sequence: CASSLAPSETQYF. For the CDR3, the DNA is TGTGCCAGCAGCCTGGCCCCCTCGGAGACCCAGTACTTC.

This sequence joins TRBV5-1 and TRBJ2-1; 11 bases map to TRBD1. The length of the CDR3 is 16 residues. Trimming took 1 base from V and 8 from J; bases not matched to a gene: 8. Germline V lookup: CDR1 SGHRS, CDR2 YFSETQ. The CDR3 spells CASSLRTGGAMDEQFF. Here the CDR3 DNA reads TGCGCCAGCAGCTTGCGGACAGGGGGCGCAATGGATGAGCAGTTCTTC.

This clone was counted once. V usage is TRBV18 and J usage is TRBJ2-2, with D possibly TRBD2 on 6 matching bases. V was pared by 0 bases and J by 7 bases, with 15 bases between. Germline V lookup: CDR1 KGHSH, CDR2 LQKENI. The CDR3 sequence is 16 residues long. The CDR3 sequence is CASSPPSGRTNGELFF. DNA for the CDR3: TGTGCCAGCTCACCACCGTCTGGCAGGACTAACGGGGAGCTGTTTTTT.

The rearrangement joins TRBV4-1 to TRBJ2-7; 10 bases fit TRBD2. Unmatched junction bases numbered 5, after V lost 5 bases and J lost 1 base. Germline CDR1 and CDR2: MGHRA and YSYEKL. The CDR3 totals 15 residues. In DNA form, the CDR3 reads TGCGCCAGCAGCACCCGGACTAGCGGTTCCTACGAGCAGTACTTC. Translation: CASSTRTSGSYEQYF.